A selection of T cell receptor beta chains follows, all from one sample in a study of cytomegalovirus exposure and HLA in healthy donors. Method: immunoSEQ multiplex PCR; TCRdb's copy keeps in-frame clones and lacks some. The sample records 140,000 or so clones, approximately 80% being singletons. The material sequenced was PBMCs. The receptors originated from a man in his forties in good health and CMV-seronegative. Each CDR3 is given with its conserved first and last residue. A D gene is named only where the DNA matches it firmly. For some rows the clone size is stated as once, few or many, or as a class when expanded; others skip it.

D	V	size	J	length	CDR3	DNA
.	TRBV10-1	.	TRBJ2-7	18	CASTRPRYNKLPSYEQYF	TGCGCCAGCACCCGTCCCAGATACAACAAATTACCATCCTACGAGCAGTACTTC
TRBD1	TRBV7-2	.	TRBJ2-7	15	CASSLYGQGAYEQYF	TGTGCCAGCAGCTTATATGGGCAGGGGGCCTACGAGCAGTACTTC
.	TRBV27	.	TRBJ2-1	16	CASTRGGADRYNEQFF	TGTGCCAGCACCAGGGGAGGGGCTGACAGGTACAATGAGCAGTTCTTC
.	TRBV27	once	TRBJ2-7	15	CASSLKNPSGYEQYF	TGTGCCAGCAGTTTAAAGAACCCAAGCGGCTACGAGCAGTACTTC
.	TRBV7-2	.	TRBJ2-6	16	CASSPTGGSGANVLTF	TGTGCCAGCAGCCCCACCGGTGGCTCTGGGGCCAACGTCCTGACTTTC
TRBD2	TRBV28	.	TRBJ2-5	15	CASSWTSGRSREQYF	TGTGCCAGCAGTTGGACTAGCGGGAGATCGAGGGAGCAGTACTTC
TRBD1	TRBV4-3	.	TRBJ2-7	15	CASSQEKDRPYEQYF	TGCGCCAGCAGCCAAGAAAAGGACAGGCCCTACGAGCAGTACTTC
.	TRBV21-1	.	TRBJ1-1	14	CASSTPPARTEAFF	TGTGCCAGCAGCACCCCCCCGGCCAGGACTGAAGCTTTCTTT
.	TRBV11-2	.	TRBJ2-7	13	CASSLGIAYEQYF	TGTGCCAGCAGCTTAGGTATAGCCTACGAGCAGTACTTC
TRBD2	TRBV6-1	once	TRBJ2-5	14	CASTGFGGGETQYF	TGTGCCAGCACGGGCTTCGGGGGGGGTGAGACCCAGTACTTC
.	TRBV27	.	TRBJ1-2	13	CASSSSQFYGYTF	TGTGCCAGCAGTTCCTCGCAGTTCTATGGCTACACCTTC
.	TRBV27	.	TRBJ2-5	15	CASSLTRVSQETQYF	TGTGCCAGCAGTTTGACTCGGGTGTCTCAAGAGACCCAGTACTTC
.	TRBV11-2	.	TRBJ2-2	15	CASSLTRWGPGELFF	TGTGCCAGCAGCTTAACGCGCTGGGGGCCCGGGGAGCTGTTTTTT
.	TRBV19	.	TRBJ1-5	11	CASTGCQPQHF	TGTGCCAGTACAGGGTGTCAGCCCCAGCATTTT
.	TRBV5-6	once	TRBJ1-1	13	CASSLGTPPEAFF	TGTGCCAGCAGCTTGGGGACACCCCCTGAAGCTTTCTTT
TRBD2	TRBV5-1	.	TRBJ2-2	17	CASSGTGTSGDAGELFF	TGCGCCAGCAGCGGAACCGGGACTAGCGGGGATGCCGGGGAGCTGTTTTTT
TRBD1	TRBV28	.	TRBJ2-7	12	CASTRGRYEQYF	TGTGCCAGTACGAGGGGGCGGTACGAGCAGTACTTC
TRBD2	TRBV30	.	TRBJ2-1	17	CAWTLGLAGGRVNEQFF	TGTGCCTGGACCTTGGGACTAGCGGGAGGGCGGGTCAATGAGCAGTTCTTC
TRBD2	TRBV9	.	TRBJ2-1	17	CASSVEEAGGSYNEQFF	TGTGCCAGCAGCGTAGAGGAAGCGGGGGGTTCCTACAATGAGCAGTTCTTC
TRBD2	TRBV7-9	.	TRBJ2-7	14	CASSLGLAIHEQYF	TGTGCCAGCAGCTTGGGACTAGCGATTCACGAGCAGTACTTC
.	TRBV7-9	.	TRBJ2-6	17	CASSLDGSTSGANGLTF	TGTGCCAGCAGCTTAGATGGGTCAACTTCTGGGGCCAACGGCCTGACTTTC
.	TRBV11-1	.	TRBJ2-1	16	CASSSGGGGRYNEQFF	TGTGCCAGCAGCTCAGGAGGCGGGGGCCGCTACAATGAGCAGTTCTTC
.	TRBV19	.	TRBJ1-6	14	CASRDPGEGSPLHF	TGTGCCAGTAGAGACCCAGGGGAAGGTTCACCCCTCCACTTT
TRBD2	TRBV18	.	TRBJ2-1	16	CASSPQGLAGYNEQFF	TGTGCCAGCTCACCTCAAGGACTAGCGGGTTACAATGAGCAGTTCTTC
.	TRBV10-3	.	TRBJ1-1	13	CAISVTGNTEAFF	TGTGCCATCAGCGTGACAGGGAACACTGAAGCTTTCTTT
.	TRBV6-1	few	TRBJ1-6	14	CASQGGSPNSPLHF	TGTGCCAGCCAGGGTGGCTCTCCCAATTCACCCCTCCACTTT
TRBD1	TRBV28	.	TRBJ2-7	16	CASSPPGQGNPYEQYF	TGTGCCAGCAGTCCCCCGGGACAGGGGAATCCCTACGAGCAGTACTTC